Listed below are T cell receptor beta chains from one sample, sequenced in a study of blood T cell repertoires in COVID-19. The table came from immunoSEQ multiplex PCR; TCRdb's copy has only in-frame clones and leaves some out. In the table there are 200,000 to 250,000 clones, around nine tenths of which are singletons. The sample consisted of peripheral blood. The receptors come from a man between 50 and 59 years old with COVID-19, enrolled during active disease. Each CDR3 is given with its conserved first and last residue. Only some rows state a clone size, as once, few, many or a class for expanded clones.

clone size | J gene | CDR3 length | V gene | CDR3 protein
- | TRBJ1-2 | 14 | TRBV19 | CASSKKDRNYGYTF
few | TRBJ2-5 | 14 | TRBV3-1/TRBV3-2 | CASSPLGLQETQYF
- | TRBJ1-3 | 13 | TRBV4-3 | CASSQQGGNTIYF
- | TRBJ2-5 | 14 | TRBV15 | CATSLGQGTETQYF
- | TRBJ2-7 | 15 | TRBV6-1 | CASSKKGQASYEQYF
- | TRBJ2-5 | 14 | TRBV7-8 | CASSSTSGYETQYF
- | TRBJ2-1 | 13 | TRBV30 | CAWSVQSSNEQFF
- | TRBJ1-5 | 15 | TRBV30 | CAWSGGTGGPQPQHF
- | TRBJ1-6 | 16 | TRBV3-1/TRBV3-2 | CASSQRQGAYNSPLHF
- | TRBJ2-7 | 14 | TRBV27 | CASSLTRSSYEQYF
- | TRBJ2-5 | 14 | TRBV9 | CASSDSSGGETQYF
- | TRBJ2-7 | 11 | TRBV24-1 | CATLRDYEQYF
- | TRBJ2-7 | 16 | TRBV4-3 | CASSQVPGQGTYEQYF
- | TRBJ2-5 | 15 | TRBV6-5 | CASSFLAGGSGTQYF
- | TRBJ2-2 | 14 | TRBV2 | CASPRRGDTGELFF
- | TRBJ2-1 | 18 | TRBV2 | CASSEAPWAPSSYNEQFF
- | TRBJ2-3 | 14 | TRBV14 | CASSPTSAPLTQYF
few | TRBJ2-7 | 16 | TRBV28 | CASTTTGTGISYEQYF
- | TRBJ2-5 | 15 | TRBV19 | CASSMVGTGSMTQYF
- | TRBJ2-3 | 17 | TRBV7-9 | CASSSPRTSGSTDTQYF
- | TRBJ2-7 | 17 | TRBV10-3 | CAIKDPGTSGASYEQYF
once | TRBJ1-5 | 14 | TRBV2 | CASSEGQGSIAQHF
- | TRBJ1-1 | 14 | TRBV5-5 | CASSFRVVNTEAFF
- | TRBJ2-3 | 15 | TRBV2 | CASSDFSRGADTQYF
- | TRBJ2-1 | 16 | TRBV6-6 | CASSYSLAGTYNEQFF
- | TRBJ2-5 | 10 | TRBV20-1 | CSTPGETQYF
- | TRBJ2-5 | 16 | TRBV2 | CASSDPLAGGQETQYF
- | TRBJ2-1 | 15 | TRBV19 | CASSIIASSYNEQFF